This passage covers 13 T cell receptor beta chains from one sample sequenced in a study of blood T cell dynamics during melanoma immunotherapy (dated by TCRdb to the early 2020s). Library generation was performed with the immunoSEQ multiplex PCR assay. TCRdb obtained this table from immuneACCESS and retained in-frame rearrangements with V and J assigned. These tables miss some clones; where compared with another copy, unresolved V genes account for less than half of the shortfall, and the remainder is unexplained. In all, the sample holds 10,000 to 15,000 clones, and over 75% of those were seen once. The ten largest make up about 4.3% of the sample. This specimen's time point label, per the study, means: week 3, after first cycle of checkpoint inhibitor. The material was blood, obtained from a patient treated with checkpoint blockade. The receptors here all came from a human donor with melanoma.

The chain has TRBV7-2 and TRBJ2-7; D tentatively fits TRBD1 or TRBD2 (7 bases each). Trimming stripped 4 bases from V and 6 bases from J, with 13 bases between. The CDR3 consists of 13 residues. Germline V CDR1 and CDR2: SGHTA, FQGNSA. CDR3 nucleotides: TGTGCCAGCAGCTATCAGGGGGAGGGCGAGCAGTACTTC. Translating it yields CASSYQGEGEQYF.

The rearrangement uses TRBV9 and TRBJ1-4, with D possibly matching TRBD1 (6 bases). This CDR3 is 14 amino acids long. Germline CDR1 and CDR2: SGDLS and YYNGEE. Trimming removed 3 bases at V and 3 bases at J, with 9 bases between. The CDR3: CASSAQGANEKLFF. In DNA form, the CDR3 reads TGTGCCAGCAGCGCACAGGGAGCTAATGAAAAACTGTTTTTT.

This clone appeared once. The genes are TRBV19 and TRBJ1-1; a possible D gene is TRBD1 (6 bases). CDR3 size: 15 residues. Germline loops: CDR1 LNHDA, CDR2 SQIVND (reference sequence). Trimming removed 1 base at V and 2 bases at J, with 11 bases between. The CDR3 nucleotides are TGTGCCAGTAGTATAGGCAGGGGAGCAAACACTGAAGCTTTCTTT. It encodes CASSIGRGANTEAFF.

CDR3 protein: CASINGNTGELFF. CDR3 DNA sequence: TGTGCCAGCATCAACGGAAACACCGGGGAGCTGTTTTTT. The chain has TRBV6-1 and TRBJ2-2; D gene ambiguous. The V end was cut by 7 bases, the J end by 2 bases, with 8 bases between. Germline CDR1 MNHNS, CDR2 SASEGT. The CDR3 loop spans 13 amino acids.

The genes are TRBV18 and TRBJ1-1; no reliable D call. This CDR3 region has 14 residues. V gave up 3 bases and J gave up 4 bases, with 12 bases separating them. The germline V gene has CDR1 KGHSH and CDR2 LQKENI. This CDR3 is CASSPGDLPTEAFF. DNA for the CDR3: TGTGCCAGCTCACCGGGTGATCTACCCACTGAAGCTTTCTTT.

DNA for the CDR3: TGTGCCAGCAGCGTAGCTAGCGGGGGGACCTACGAGCAGTACTTC. It yields the protein CASSVASGGTYEQYF. The V gene is TRBV9, the J gene TRBJ2-5, with 11 bases aligning to TRBD2. The J call is doubtful: the DNA matches TRBJ2-7 better. CDR1 is SGDLS, CDR2 YYNGEE, per germline. CDR3 length equals 15 residues.

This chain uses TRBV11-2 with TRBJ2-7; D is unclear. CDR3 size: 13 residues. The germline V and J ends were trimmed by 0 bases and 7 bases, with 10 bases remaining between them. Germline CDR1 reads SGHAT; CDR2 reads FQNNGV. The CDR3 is CASSLEGFGEQYF. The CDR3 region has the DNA TGTGCCAGCAGCTTAGAGGGGTTCGGAGAGCAGTACTTC.

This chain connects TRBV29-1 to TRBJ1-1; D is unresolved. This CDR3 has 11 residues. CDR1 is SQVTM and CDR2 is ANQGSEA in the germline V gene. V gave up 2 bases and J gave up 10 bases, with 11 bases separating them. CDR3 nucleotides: TGCAGCGTTGAAATGGGGAGGGTAGCTTTCTTT. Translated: CSVEMGRVAFF.

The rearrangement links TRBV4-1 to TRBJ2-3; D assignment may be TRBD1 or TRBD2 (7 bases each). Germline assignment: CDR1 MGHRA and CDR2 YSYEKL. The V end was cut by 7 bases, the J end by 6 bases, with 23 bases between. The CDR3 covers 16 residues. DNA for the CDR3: TGCGCCAGCACCTCTCCTGGGAGGGGGCGCGTTGATACGCAGTATTTT. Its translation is CASTSPGRGRVDTQYF.

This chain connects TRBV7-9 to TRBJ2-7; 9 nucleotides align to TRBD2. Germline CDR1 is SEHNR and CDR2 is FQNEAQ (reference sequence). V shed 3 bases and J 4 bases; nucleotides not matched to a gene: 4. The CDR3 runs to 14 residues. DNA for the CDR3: TGTGCCAGCAGCTTCGGGACTAGCTTGTACGAGCAGTACTTC. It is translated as CASSFGTSLYEQYF.

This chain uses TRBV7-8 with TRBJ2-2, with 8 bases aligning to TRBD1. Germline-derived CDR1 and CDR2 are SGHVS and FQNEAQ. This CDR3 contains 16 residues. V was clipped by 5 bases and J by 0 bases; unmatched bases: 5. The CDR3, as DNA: TGTGCCAGCAGCCTGGACAGGGTATCGAACACCGGGGAGCTGTTTTTT. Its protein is CASSLDRVSNTGELFF.

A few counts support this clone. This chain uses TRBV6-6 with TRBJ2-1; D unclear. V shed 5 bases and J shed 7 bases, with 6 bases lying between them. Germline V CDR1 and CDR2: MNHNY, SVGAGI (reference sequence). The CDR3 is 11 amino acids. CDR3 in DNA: TGTGCCAGCAGTCCCCGTAATGAGCAGTTCTTC. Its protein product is CASSPRNEQFF.

DNA of the CDR3: TGTGCCAGCCAGAAGGCGGGACGGGGGAACACTGAAGCTTTCTTT. It yields the protein CASQKAGRGNTEAFF. The chain employs TRBV19 and TRBJ1-1; D perhaps matches TRBD1 (5 bases). From germline, CDR1 is LNHDA and CDR2 SQIVND (reference sequence). Trimming shortened V by 9 bases and J by 1 base, and 18 bases separated the two germline ends. This CDR3 has 15 residues. Using reference TRBV19 and TRBJ1-1 for the parts outside the CDR3, the full variable domain is DGGITQSPKYLFRKEGQNVTLSCEQNLNHDAMYWYRQDPGQGLRLIYYSQIVNDFQKGDIAEGYSVSREKKESFPLTVTSAQKNPTAFYLCASQKAGRGNTEAFFGQGTRLTVV.